The clone carrying this TCR beta chain was found many times. Its cognate antigen is unknown. This sample was included in a study of T cells after yellow fever vaccination. From germline, CDR1 is SGHRS and CDR2 YFSETQ. V lost 3 bases and J lost 8, with 14 bases in between. The CDR3 contains 13 residues. Template switching by 5'RACE produced TCR cDNA, adding a universal primer site and UMIs. TCRdb reprocessed the 5' RACE reads via MiXCR and lists one record per CDR3 protein. Of roughly 310,000 distinct CDR3 sequences in the sample, 3.6% are singletons; the top ten hold around 24%. General study points: Reappearance after the booster was observed for most primary-vaccination clones (roughly 95% CD4, roughly 90% CD8).

Sequenced here: PBMCs, sampled on the day of the yellow fever booster vaccination. The origin of this receptor is a man between 18 and 29 years old who received the YFV17D yellow fever vaccine. The rearrangement joins TRBV5-1 to TRBJ1-2; D gene ambiguous. The CDR3 region is CASSSGITRGYTF. The CDR3 DNA reads TGCGCCAGCAGCTCGGGGATCACTAGGGGCTACACCTTC.